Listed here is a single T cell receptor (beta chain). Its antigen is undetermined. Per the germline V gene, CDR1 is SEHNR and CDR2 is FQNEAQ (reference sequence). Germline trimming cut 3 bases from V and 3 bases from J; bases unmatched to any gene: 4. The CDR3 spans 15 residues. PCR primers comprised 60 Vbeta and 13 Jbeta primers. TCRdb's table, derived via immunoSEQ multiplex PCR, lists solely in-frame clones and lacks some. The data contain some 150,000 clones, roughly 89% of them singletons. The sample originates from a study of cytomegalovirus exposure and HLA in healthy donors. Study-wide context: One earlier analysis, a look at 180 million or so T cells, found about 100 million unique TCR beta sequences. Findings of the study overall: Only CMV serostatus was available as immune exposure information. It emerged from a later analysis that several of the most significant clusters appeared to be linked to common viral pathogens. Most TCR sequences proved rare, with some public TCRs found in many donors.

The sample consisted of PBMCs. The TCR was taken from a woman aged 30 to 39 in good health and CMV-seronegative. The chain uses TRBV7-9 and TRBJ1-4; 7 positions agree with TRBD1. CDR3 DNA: TGTGCCAGCAGCTTGAGACAGGGTTCTAATGAAAAACTGTTTTTT. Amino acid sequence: CASSLRQGSNEKLFF.